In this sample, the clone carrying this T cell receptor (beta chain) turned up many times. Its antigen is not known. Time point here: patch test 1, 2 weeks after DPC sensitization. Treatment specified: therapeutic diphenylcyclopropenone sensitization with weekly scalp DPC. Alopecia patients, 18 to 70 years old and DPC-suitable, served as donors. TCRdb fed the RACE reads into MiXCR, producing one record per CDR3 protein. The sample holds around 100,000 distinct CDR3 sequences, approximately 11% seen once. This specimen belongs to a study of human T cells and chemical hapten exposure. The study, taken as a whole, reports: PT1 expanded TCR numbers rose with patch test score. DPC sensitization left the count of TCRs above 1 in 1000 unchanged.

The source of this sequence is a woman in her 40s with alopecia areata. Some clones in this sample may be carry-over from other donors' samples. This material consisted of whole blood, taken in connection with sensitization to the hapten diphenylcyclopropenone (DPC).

The DNA of the CDR3 is TGCAGTGCTAGATTGGGGGTTGAAGAGACCCAGTACTTC. It codes for CSARLGVEETQYF. This chain links TRBV20-1 with TRBJ2-5, with D perhaps assigned TRBD1 or TRBD2 (5 bases each). CDR3 length equals 13 residues. Germline V gives CDR1 DFQATT, CDR2 SNEGSKA (reference sequence). Trimming took off 2 bases at V and 3 bases at J, with 10 bases between the two ends.